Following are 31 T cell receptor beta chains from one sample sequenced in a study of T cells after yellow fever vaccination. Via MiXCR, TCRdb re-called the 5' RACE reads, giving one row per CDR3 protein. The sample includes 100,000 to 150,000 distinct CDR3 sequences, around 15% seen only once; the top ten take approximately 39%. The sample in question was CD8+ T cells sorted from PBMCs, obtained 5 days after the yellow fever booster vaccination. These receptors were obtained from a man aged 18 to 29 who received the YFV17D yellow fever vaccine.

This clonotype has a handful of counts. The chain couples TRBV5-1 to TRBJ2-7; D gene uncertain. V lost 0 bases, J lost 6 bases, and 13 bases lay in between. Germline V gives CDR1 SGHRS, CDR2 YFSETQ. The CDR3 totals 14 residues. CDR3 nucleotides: TGCGCCAGCAGCTTGGCAGGCTATTCGGGCGAGCAGTACGTC. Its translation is CASSLAGYSGEQYV.

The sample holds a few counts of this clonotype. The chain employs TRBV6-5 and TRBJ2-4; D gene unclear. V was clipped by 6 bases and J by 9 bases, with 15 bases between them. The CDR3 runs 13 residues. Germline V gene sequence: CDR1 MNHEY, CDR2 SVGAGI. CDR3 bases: TGTGCCAGCAGCACTCTCCCGCTTAGCATTCAGTACTTC. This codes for CASSTLPLSIQYF.

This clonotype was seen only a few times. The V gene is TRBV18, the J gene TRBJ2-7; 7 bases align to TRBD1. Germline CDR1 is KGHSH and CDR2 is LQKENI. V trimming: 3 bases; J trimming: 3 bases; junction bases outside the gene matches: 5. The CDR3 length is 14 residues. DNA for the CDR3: TGTGCCAGCTCACCCTCGGACAGGCGCTACGAGCAGTACTTC. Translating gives CASSPSDRRYEQYF.

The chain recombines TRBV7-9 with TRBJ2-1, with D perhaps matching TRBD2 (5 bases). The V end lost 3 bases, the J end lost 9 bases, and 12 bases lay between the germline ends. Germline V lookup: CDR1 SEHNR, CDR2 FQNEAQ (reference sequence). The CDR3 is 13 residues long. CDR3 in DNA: TGTGCCAGCAGCTTGTTTGGGAGCGGTGAGCAGTTCTTC. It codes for CASSLFGSGEQFF.

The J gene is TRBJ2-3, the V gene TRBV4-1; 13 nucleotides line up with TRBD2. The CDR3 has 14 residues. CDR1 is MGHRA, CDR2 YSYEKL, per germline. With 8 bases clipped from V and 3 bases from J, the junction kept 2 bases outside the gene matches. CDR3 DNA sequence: TGCGCCAGCGGGGGACTAGCGGGAACAGATACGCAGTATTTT. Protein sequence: CASGGLAGTDTQYF.

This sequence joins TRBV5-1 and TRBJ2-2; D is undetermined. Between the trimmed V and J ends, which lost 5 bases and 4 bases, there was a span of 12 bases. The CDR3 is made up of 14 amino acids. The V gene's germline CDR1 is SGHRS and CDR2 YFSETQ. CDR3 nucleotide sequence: TGCGCCAGCAGTCCCTATAGAATCACCGGGGAGCTGTTTTTT. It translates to CASSPYRITGELFF.

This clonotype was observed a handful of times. This chain's CDR3 is CASSDTGAFYGYTF. The DNA of the CDR3 is TGTGCCAGCAGCGATACAGGGGCCTTCTATGGCTACACCTTC. The chain links TRBV7-2 to TRBJ1-2; TRBD1 agrees at 7 bases. The CDR3 has 14 amino acids. Trimming at V came to 5 bases and at J to 4 bases, leaving 7 bases not matched to a gene. Germline-derived CDR1 and CDR2 are SGHTA and FQGNSA. The entire variable domain, with the rest obtained from reference TRBV7-2 and TRBJ1-2, is as follows: GAGVSQSPSNKVTEKGKDVELRCDPISGHTALYWYRQSLGQGLEFLIYFQGNSAPDKSGLPSDRFSAERTGGSVSTLTIQRTQQEDSAVYLCASSDTGAFYGYTFGSGTRLTVV.

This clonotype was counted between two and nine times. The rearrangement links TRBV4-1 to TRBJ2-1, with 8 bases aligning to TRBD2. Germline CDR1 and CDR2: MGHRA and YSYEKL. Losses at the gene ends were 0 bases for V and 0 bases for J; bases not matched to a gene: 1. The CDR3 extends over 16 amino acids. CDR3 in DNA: TGCGCCAGCAGCCAAGAAAGCGGGAGCTCCTACAATGAGCAGTTCTTC. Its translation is CASSQESGSSYNEQFF.

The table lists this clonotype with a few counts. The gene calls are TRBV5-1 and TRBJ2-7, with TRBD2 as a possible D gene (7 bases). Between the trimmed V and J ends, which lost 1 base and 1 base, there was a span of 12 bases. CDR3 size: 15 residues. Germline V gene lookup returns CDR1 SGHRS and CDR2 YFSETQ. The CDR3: CASSLSRGASYEQYF. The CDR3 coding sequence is TGCGCCAGCAGCTTGTCACGGGGGGCTTCCTACGAGCAGTACTTC.

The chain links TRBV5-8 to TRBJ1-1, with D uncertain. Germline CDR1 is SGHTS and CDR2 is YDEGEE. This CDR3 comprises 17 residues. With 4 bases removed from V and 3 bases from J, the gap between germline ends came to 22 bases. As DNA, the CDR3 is TGTGCCAGCAGCGCAGGAAGAGGGCGGCTGGAAGACACTGAAGCTTTCTTT. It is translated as CASSAGRGRLEDTEAFF.

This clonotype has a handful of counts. The CDR3 DNA reads TGTGCCAGCTGTTCGAGGGTCTCGCAGGGGGAGCAGTACGTC. Protein sequence: CASCSRVSQGEQYV. The chain uses TRBV12-3 or TRBV12-4 and TRBJ2-7, with D tentatively TRBD1 (6 bases). Trimming took 8 bases from V and 7 from J, leaving 21 bases between them. The CDR3 runs to 14 residues.

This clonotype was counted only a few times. Written as DNA, the CDR3 is TGTGCCAGCAGTACCCCCGGGACTAGCGGTGGCACAGATACGCAGTATTTT. It is translated as CASSTPGTSGGTDTQYF. The chain employs TRBV6-5 and TRBJ2-3; 11 bases match TRBD2. This CDR3 has 17 residues. With V trimmed by 5 bases and J by 1 base, 8 bases remained unmatched. The germline CDR1 and CDR2 sequences are MNHEY and SVGAGI.

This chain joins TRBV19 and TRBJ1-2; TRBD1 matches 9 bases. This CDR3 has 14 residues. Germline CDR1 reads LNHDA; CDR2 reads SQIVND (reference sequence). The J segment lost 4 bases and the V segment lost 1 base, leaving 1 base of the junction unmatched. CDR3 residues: CASSIATGGYGYTF. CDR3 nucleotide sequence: TGTGCCAGTAGTATAGCGACAGGGGGCTATGGCTACACCTTC. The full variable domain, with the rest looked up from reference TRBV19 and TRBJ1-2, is DGGITQSPKYLFRKEGQNVTLSCEQNLNHDAMYWYRQDPGQGLRLIYYSQIVNDFQKGDIAEGYSVSREKKESFPLTVTSAQKNPTAFYLCASSIATGGYGYTFGSGTRLTVV.

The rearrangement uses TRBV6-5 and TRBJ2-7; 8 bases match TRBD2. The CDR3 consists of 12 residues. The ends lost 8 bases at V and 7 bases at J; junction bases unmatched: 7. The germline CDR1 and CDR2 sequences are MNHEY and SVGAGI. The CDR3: CASGTTGGEQYF. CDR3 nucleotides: TGTGCCAGCGGGACGACGGGGGGGGAGCAGTACTTC.

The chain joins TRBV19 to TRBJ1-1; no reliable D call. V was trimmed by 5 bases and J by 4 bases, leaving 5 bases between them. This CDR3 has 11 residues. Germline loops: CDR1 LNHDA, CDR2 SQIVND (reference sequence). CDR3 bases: TGTGCCAGTAGTTCGACCACTGAAGCTTTCTTT. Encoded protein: CASSSTTEAFF.

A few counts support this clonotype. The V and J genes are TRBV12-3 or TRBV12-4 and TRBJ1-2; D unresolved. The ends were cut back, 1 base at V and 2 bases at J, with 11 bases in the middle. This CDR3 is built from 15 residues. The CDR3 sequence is CASSLGIQSNYGYTF. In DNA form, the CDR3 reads TGTGCCAGCAGTTTAGGGATCCAGTCGAACTATGGCTACACCTTC.

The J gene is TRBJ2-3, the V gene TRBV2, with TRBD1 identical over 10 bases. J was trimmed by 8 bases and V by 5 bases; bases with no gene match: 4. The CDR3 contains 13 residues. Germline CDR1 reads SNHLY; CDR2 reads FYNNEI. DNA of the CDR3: TGTGCCAGCAGTCGGACAGGGGGTGGTACGCAGTATTTT. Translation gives CASSRTGGGTQYF.

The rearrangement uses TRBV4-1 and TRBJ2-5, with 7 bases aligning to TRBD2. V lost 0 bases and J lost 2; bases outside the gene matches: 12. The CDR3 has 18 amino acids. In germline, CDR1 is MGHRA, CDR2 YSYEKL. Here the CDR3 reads CASSQDKTPGLRQETQYF. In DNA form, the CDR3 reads TGCGCCAGCAGCCAAGATAAGACGCCGGGACTACGTCAAGAGACCCAGTACTTC.

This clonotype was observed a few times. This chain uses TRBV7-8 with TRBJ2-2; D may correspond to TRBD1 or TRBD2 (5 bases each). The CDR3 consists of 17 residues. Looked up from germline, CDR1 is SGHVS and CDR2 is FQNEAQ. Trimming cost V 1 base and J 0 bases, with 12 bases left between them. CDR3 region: CASSLVFRESNTGELFF. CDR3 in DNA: TGTGCCAGCAGCTTAGTGTTCAGGGAGTCGAACACCGGGGAGCTGTTTTTT. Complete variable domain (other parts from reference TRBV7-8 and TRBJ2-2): GAGVSQSPRYKVAKRGQDVALRCDPISGHVSLFWYQQALGQGPEFLTYFQNEAQLDKSGLPSDRFFAERPEGSVSTLKIQRTQQEDSAVYLCASSLVFRESNTGELFFGEGSRLTVL.

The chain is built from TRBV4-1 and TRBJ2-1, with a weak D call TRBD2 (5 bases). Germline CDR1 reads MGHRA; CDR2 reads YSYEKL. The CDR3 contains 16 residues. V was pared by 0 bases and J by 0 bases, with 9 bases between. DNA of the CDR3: TGCGCCAGCAGCCAAGATCGAGGGCTCTCCTACAATGAGCAGTTCTTC. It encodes CASSQDRGLSYNEQFF.

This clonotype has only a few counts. The CDR3: CASSSGIYEQYF. The CDR3 DNA sequence: TGTGCCAGCAGCTCCGGGATCTACGAGCAGTACTTC. V and J are TRBV7-9 and TRBJ2-7; a possible D gene is TRBD2 (5 bases). The germline gives CDR1 SEHNR, CDR2 FQNEAQ (reference sequence). V dropped 4 bases and J dropped 3 bases, with 7 bases sitting between them. CDR3 size: 12 residues.

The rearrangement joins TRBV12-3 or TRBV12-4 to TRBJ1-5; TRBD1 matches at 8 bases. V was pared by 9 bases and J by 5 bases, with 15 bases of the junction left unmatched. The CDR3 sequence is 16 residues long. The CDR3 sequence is CASQRAPRGLYQPQHF. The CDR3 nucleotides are TGTGCCAGTCAAAGAGCGCCCAGGGGGCTCTATCAGCCCCAGCATTTT.

The CDR3 DNA sequence: TGCAGTGCTAGAGACGGGGGGCGACGCTTCTACAATGAGCAGTTCTTC. Translation: CSARDGGRRFYNEQFF. The gene calls are TRBV20-1 and TRBJ2-1; D is possibly TRBD2 (7 bases). CDR3 length: 16 amino acids. CDR1 and CDR2 (germline): DFQATT, SNEGSKA (reference sequence). V lost 0 bases and J lost 3, with 15 bases in between.

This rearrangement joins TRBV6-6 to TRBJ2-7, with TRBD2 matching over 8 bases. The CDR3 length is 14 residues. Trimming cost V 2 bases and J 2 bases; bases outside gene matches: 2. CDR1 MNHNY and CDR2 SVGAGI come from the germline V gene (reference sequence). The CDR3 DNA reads TGTGCCAGCAGTTACGGCGGGGGGACCTACGAGCAGTACGTC. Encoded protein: CASSYGGGTYEQYV.

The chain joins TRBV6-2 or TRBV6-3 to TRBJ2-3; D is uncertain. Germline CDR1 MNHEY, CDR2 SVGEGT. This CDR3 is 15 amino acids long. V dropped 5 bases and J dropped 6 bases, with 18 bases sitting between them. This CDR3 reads CASSPTGTPADTQYF. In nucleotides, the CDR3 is TGTGCCAGCAGTCCCACCGGAACCCCTGCGGATACGCAGTATTTT.

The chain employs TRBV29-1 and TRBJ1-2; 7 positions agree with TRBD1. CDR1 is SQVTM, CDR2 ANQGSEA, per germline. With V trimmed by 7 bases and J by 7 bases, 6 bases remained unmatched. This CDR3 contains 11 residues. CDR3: CSGRQGGGYTF. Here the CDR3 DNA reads TGCAGCGGTCGACAGGGTGGTGGCTACACCTTC.

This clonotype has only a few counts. In DNA, the CDR3 is TGTGCCAGCAGTTTTAGGGGTTTGCTCGGATCACCCCTCCACTTT. It yields the protein CASSFRGLLGSPLHF. This chain connects TRBV12-3 or TRBV12-4 to TRBJ1-6, with D perhaps TRBD1 (5 bases). The V gene lost 3 bases and the J gene lost 10 bases, with 16 bases spanning the gap. This CDR3 comprises 15 residues.

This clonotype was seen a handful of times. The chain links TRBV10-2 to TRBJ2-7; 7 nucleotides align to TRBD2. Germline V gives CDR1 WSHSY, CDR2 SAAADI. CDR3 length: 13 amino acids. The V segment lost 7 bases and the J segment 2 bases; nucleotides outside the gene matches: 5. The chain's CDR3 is CASIGAGAYEQYF. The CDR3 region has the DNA TGCGCCAGCATCGGTGCGGGGGCCTACGAGCAGTACTTC.

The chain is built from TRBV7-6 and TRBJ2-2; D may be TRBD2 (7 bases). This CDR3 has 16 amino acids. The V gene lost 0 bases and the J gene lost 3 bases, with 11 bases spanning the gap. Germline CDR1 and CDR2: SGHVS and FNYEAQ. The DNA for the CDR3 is TGTGCCAGCAGCTTAGCGGGGGGGCCATACACCGGGGAGCTGTTTTTT. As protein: CASSLAGGPYTGELFF. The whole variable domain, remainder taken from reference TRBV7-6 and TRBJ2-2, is GAGVSQSPRYKVTKRGQDVALRCDPISGHVSLYWYRQALGQGPEFLTYFNYEAQQDKSGLPNDRFSAERPEGSISTLTIQRTEQRDSAMYRCASSLAGGPYTGELFFGEGSRLTVL.

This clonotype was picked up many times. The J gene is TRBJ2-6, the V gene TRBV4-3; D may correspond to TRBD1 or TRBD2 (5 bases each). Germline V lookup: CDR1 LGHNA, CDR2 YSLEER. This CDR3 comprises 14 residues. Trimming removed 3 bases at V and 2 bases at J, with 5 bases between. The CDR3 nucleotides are TGCGCCAGCAGCCAGGGGGCTGGGGCCAACGTCCTGACTTTC. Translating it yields CASSQGAGANVLTF.

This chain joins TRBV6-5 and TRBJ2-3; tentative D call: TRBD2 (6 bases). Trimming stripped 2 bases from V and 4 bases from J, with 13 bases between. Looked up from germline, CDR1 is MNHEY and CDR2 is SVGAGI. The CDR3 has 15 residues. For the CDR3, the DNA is TGTGCCAGCAGTTACGGAGGGTGGGGAGCAGATACGCAGTATTTT. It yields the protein CASSYGGWGADTQYF.